The 30 T cell receptor beta chains below come from one sample, sequenced in a study of PD-L1 blockade in urothelial cancer. Described time point: peripheral blood 6 weeks after treatment start. The data were produced by immunoSEQ multiplex PCR, yet TCRdb's version contains in-frame clones alone and is incomplete. Here the sample spans 100,000 to 150,000 clones, about 83% being singletons. This sample comprised PBMCs, obtained around atezolizumab (anti-PD-L1) treatment. The receptor source for this set is a man aged 50-59 years with urothelial cancer.

V and J are TRBV28 and TRBJ1-5; 8 bases map to TRBD1. The CDR3 has 15 amino acids. V was clipped by 4 bases and J by 7 bases; unmatched bases: 9. The germline V gene has CDR1 MDHEN and CDR2 SYDVKM. In DNA, the CDR3 is TGTGCCAGCAGTTCCACCGGGACAGGATTCCAGCCCCAGCATTTT. As protein: CASSSTGTGFQPQHF. The variable domain in full, completed from reference TRBV28 and TRBJ1-5, reads DVKVTQSSRYLVKRTGEKVFLECVQDMDHENMFWYRQDPGLGLRLIYFSYDVKMKEKGDIPEGYSVSREKKERFSLILESASTNQTSMYLCASSSTGTGFQPQHFGDGTRLSIL.

The chain has TRBV10-3 and TRBJ2-3, with TRBD2 identical over 7 bases. Germline V CDR1 and CDR2: ENHRY, SYGVKD. J was trimmed by 1 base and V by 3 bases; bases with no gene match: 4. The CDR3 runs 15 residues. CDR3: CAISEVAGGTDTQYF. The CDR3 DNA is TGTGCCATCAGTGAAGTTGCGGGAGGCACAGATACGCAGTATTTT.

The CDR3 DNA reads as TGTGCCAGCAGTTACTCGACGGGAGAGGGAAGAAAACTGTTTTTT. Translation gives CASSYSTGEGRKLFF. This sequence joins TRBV6-6 and TRBJ1-4; D gene uncertain. The CDR3 length is 15 residues. The V end was cut by 0 bases, the J end by 10 bases, with 15 bases between. CDR1 is MNHNY and CDR2 is SVGAGI in the germline V gene (reference sequence).

CDR3 coding DNA: TGTGCCAGCAGTCCCGGGACAGGGGAGTGGGGGCAGTACTTC. Amino acids: CASSPGTGEWGQYF. J is TRBJ2-7 and V is TRBV6-5; 10 nucleotides line up with TRBD1. The length of the CDR3 is 14 residues. Trimming removed 5 bases from V and 9 bases from J; junction bases left unmatched: 10. The germline gives CDR1 MNHEY, CDR2 SVGAGI.

V and J are TRBV11-3 and TRBJ2-3; 8 nucleotides line up with TRBD1. Per germline, CDR1 SGHNT and CDR2 YENEEA. The CDR3 totals 15 residues. Trimming removed 6 bases from V and 0 bases from J; junction bases left unmatched: 5. CDR3 DNA: TGTGCCAGCAGTACCGGACAGGGTAGCACAGATACGCAGTATTTT. This encodes CASSTGQGSTDTQYF.

The chain joins TRBV7-2 to TRBJ2-1, with TRBD2 matching over 8 bases. CDR3 length: 15 residues. Germline loops: CDR1 SGHTA, CDR2 FQGNSA. With 1 base clipped from V and 5 bases from J, the junction kept 4 bases outside the gene matches. The CDR3 coding sequence is TGTGCCAGCAGCTTAGGGGGACTAGGGAACAATGAGCAGTTCTTC. Protein product: CASSLGGLGNNEQFF. Based on the CDR3 plus reference TRBV7-2 and TRBJ2-1, the full variable domain is GAGVSQSPSNKVTEKGKDVELRCDPISGHTALYWYRQSLGQGLEFLIYFQGNSAPDKSGLPSDRFSAERTGGSVSTLTIQRTQQEDSAVYLCASSLGGLGNNEQFFGPGTRLTVL.

V usage is TRBV5-1 and J usage is TRBJ2-5; maybe TRBD1 (6 bases). The CDR3 length is 16 residues. Trimming took 1 base from V and 4 from J, leaving 17 bases between them. CDR1 is SGHRS, CDR2 YFSETQ, per germline. As DNA, the CDR3 is TGCGCCAGCAGCTTGAACCCACAGGGCGGAGGAGAGACCCAGTACTTC. As protein: CASSLNPQGGGETQYF.

The gene calls are TRBV6-1 and TRBJ1-6, with TRBD1 matching over 9 bases. Unmatched junction bases numbered 12, after V lost 6 bases and J lost 9 bases. This CDR3 region has 16 residues. Germline assignment: CDR1 MNHNS and CDR2 SASEGT. The CDR3 DNA sequence: TGTGCCAGCAGCGAAACTGGACAGGGGTCGGGTTCACCCCTCCACTTT. It encodes CASSETGQGSGSPLHF.

The CDR3 DNA sequence: TGTGCCATCAGTGAAAGCACTACTACCACAGATACGCAGTATTTT. It yields the protein CAISESTTTTDTQYF. J is TRBJ2-3 and V is TRBV10-3; D is undetermined. The CDR3 runs 15 residues. Trimming shortened V by 3 bases and J by 2 bases, and 12 bases separated the two germline ends. Germline assignment: CDR1 ENHRY and CDR2 SYGVKD.

CDR3 nucleotides: TGCGCCAGCAGTGACTCTCGCCAGGACAGACCCTACGAGCAGTACTTC. Translated, it gives CASSDSRQDRPYEQYF. The rearrangement joins TRBV10-2 to TRBJ2-7, with D possibly being TRBD1 (6 bases). Germline lookup yields CDR1 WSHSY and CDR2 SAAADI. The CDR3 contains 16 residues. V was shortened by 3 bases and J by 2 bases, with 17 bases between the two germline ends.

The chain uses TRBV30 and TRBJ1-2; D uncertain. The CDR3 extends over 11 amino acids. Trimming cost V 0 bases and J 9 bases, with 8 bases left between them. Germline V gene data show CDR1 as GTSNPN and CDR2 as SVGIG (reference sequence). The CDR3 DNA is TGTGCCTGGAGTGTAGCGCCGCGCTACACCTTC. Its translation: CAWSVAPRYTF.

The chain carries TRBV6-5 and TRBJ2-1, with 12 bases identical to TRBD2. The J segment lost 6 bases and the V segment lost 6 bases, leaving 6 bases of the junction unmatched. Germline CDR1 reads MNHEY; CDR2 reads SVGAGI. The CDR3 runs 15 residues. CDR3 sequence reads: CASSKLAGGFNEQFF. The CDR3 nucleotides read TGTGCCAGCAGCAAGCTAGCGGGAGGGTTCAATGAGCAGTTCTTC.

This chain connects TRBV6-5 to TRBJ2-3, with D uncertain. Germline V lookup: CDR1 MNHEY, CDR2 SVGAGI. Trimming cost V 2 bases and J 6 bases, with 9 bases left between them. The CDR3 consists of 13 residues. Here the CDR3 reads CASSYRQLDTQYF. In DNA form, the CDR3 reads TGTGCCAGCAGTTACCGCCAACTCGATACGCAGTATTTT.

The chain has TRBV19 and TRBJ1-1, with 10 bases lining up with TRBD1. V lost 1 base and J lost 1; bases outside the gene matches: 0. CDR1 LNHDA and CDR2 SQIVND come from the germline V gene (reference sequence). The CDR3 consists of 15 residues. The CDR3 spells CASSIGTGGNTEAFF. CDR3 nucleotides: TGTGCCAGTAGTATAGGGACAGGGGGGAACACTGAAGCTTTCTTT.

The rearrangement uses TRBV5-6 and TRBJ2-7; a weak D match, TRBD1 (6 bases). V was trimmed by 4 bases and J by 4 bases, leaving 12 bases between them. The CDR3 spans 13 residues. The germline V gene has CDR1 SGHDT and CDR2 YYEEEE. The DNA for the CDR3 is TGTGCCAGCAGCCTCGGGACACAGTACGAGCAGTACTTC. It codes for CASSLGTQYEQYF. Full variable domain (remainder filled in from reference TRBV5-6 and TRBJ2-7): DAGVTQSPTHLIKTRGQQVTLRCSPKSGHDTVSWYQQALGQGPQFIFQYYEEEERQRGNFPDRFSGHQFPNYSSELNVNALLLGDSALYLCASSLGTQYEQYFGPGTRLTVT.

The CDR3 spells CASRTGTNYGYTF. The CDR3 DNA reads TGTGCCAGCAGGACCGGGACAAACTATGGCTACACCTTC. This rearrangement joins TRBV6-5 to TRBJ1-2; perhaps TRBD1 as D (6 bases). Germline CDR1 and CDR2: MNHEY and SVGAGI. This CDR3 is 13 amino acids long. Trimming shortened V by 6 bases and J by 2 bases, and 10 bases separated the two germline ends.

This clone was counted ten times or more. Written as DNA, the CDR3 is TGTGCCAGCAGCTTATCCGGAGTGGAGACCCAGTACTTC. This codes for CASSLSGVETQYF. V is TRBV7-9 and J is TRBJ2-5; D is unclear. CDR1 SEHNR and CDR2 FQNEAQ come from the germline V gene (reference sequence). V lost 2 bases, J lost 5 bases, and 9 bases lay in between. The CDR3 length is 13 residues.

The chain employs TRBV10-1 and TRBJ2-2, with TRBD2 as a possible D gene (6 bases). Trimming shortened V by 3 bases and J by 1 base, and 6 bases separated the two germline ends. Per germline, CDR1 WNHNN and CDR2 SYGVQD (reference sequence). The CDR3 contains 14 residues. CDR3: CASSDSGNTGELFF. The DNA of the CDR3 is TGCGCCAGCAGTGATAGCGGGAACACCGGGGAGCTGTTTTTT.

This chain links TRBV7-9 with TRBJ2-2, with D uncertain. Germline CDR1 SEHNR, CDR2 FQNEAQ (reference sequence). The germline V and J ends were trimmed by 2 bases and 6 bases, with 16 bases remaining between them. This CDR3 region has 16 residues. CDR3 protein: CASSLSASKASGELFF. The CDR3 DNA reads as TGTGCCAGCAGCTTATCAGCCTCTAAAGCGTCCGGGGAGCTGTTTTTT.

The rearrangement links TRBV9 to TRBJ2-1, with 9 bases matching TRBD2. Germline-derived CDR1 and CDR2 are SGDLS and YYNGEE. V trimming: 0 bases; J trimming: 4 bases; junction bases outside the gene matches: 2. This CDR3 region has 15 residues. The CDR3 bases are TGTGCCAGCAGCGTAGGTAGCGGGAGTTACAATGAGCAGTTCTTC. This encodes CASSVGSGSYNEQFF.

The chain joins TRBV28 to TRBJ1-3; D not certain. Trimming shortened V by 5 bases and J by 1 base, and 18 bases separated the two germline ends. CDR3 length: 17 residues. CDR1 MDHEN and CDR2 SYDVKM come from the germline V gene. CDR3 DNA sequence: TGTGCCAGCAGTCCCACCGAGGCCGCCGGGTCTGGAAACACCATATATTTT. It yields the protein CASSPTEAAGSGNTIYF.

This clone was found once. The genes are TRBV29-1 and TRBJ1-1; D is unclear. V was cut by 4 bases and J by 6 bases, with 12 bases left in between. Germline-derived CDR1 and CDR2 are SQVTM and ANQGSEA. The CDR3 loop spans 12 amino acids. CDR3 in DNA: TGCAGCGTTGCTCACCGGCGGGCTGAAGCTTTCTTT. Amino acids: CSVAHRRAEAFF.

This chain uses TRBV29-1 with TRBJ2-2, with TRBD1 as a possible D gene (6 bases). CDR1 SQVTM and CDR2 ANQGSEA come from the germline V gene. Trimming took off 6 bases at V and 4 bases at J, with 24 bases between the two ends. This CDR3 is 17 amino acids long. The DNA for the CDR3 is TGCAGCGTAGAACCCGGGGCAGGGGCGGGTGTCACCGGGGAGCTGTTTTTT. Encoded protein: CSVEPGAGAGVTGELFF.

The chain is built from TRBV19 and TRBJ1-1, with a possible D match to TRBD1 (5 bases). Germline V gene data show CDR1 as LNHDA and CDR2 as SQIVND (reference sequence). V was pared by 7 bases and J by 2 bases, with 11 bases between. The CDR3 totals 13 residues. The CDR3 sequence: CASTGRRNTEAFF. CDR3 nucleotides: TGTGCCAGTACAGGGCGACGAAACACTGAAGCTTTCTTT.

The rearrangement links TRBV10-3 to TRBJ2-1, with 8 bases aligning to TRBD1. Germline V gene data show CDR1 as ENHRY and CDR2 as SYGVKD. The CDR3 is 14 residues long. V dropped 6 bases and J dropped 2; count of bases not matched to a gene: 3. This CDR3 is CAIRLGQAYNEQFF. Here the CDR3 DNA reads TGTGCCATCAGATTGGGACAGGCCTACAATGAGCAGTTCTTC.

The V and J genes are TRBV10-2 and TRBJ2-2; weak D call: TRBD1 (5 bases). Germline values: CDR1 WSHSY, CDR2 SAAADI. The length of the CDR3 is 18 residues. The V end lost 7 bases, the J end lost 0 bases, and 21 bases lay between the germline ends. CDR3 amino acids: CASTDIDRAASNTGELFF. DNA of the CDR3: TGCGCCAGCACGGACATTGATCGGGCAGCGTCGAACACCGGGGAGCTGTTTTTT.

This rearrangement joins TRBV30 to TRBJ1-3, with no clear D. This CDR3 region has 14 residues. Trimming removed 3 bases from V and 0 bases from J, with 9 bases in between. Germline values: CDR1 GTSNPN, CDR2 SVGIG (reference sequence). In DNA, the CDR3 is TGTGCCTGGAGGCGGGCATCCTCTGGAAACACCATATATTTT. The encoded protein is CAWRRASSGNTIYF.

This chain links TRBV28 with TRBJ2-7; 8 nucleotides agree with TRBD2. There are 15 residues in the CDR3. Trimming at V came to 5 bases and at J to 1 base, leaving 7 bases not matched to a gene. CDR1 MDHEN and CDR2 SYDVKM come from the germline V gene. The CDR3 sequence: CASSPPTSDSYEQYF. CDR3 in DNA: TGTGCCAGCAGTCCTCCGACTAGCGATTCCTACGAGCAGTACTTC.

This clone has just a few counts. V and J are TRBV5-1 and TRBJ2-7, with D unresolved. Trimming left V 4 bases short and J 3 bases short, with 8 bases between. The CDR3 loop spans 12 amino acids. Germline CDR1 is SGHRS and CDR2 is YFSETQ. The CDR3 here is CASSPAGYEQYF. The CDR3 DNA reads TGCGCCAGCAGCCCCGCCGGCTACGAGCAGTACTTC.

This chain connects TRBV11-3 to TRBJ2-5; 10 bases align to TRBD2. Germline V gene data show CDR1 as SGHNT and CDR2 as YENEEA. The junction had 5 bases not matched to a gene; V was cut back by 1 base and J by 3 bases. CDR3 length: 16 amino acids. CDR3 residues: CASSLGLAGSKETQYF. Here the CDR3 DNA reads TGTGCCAGCAGCTTAGGACTAGCGGGTTCAAAAGAGACCCAGTACTTC.